This T cell receptor (beta chain) stems from a study of T cells in Graves' hyperthyroidism and ophthalmopathy. Whole-study results and caveats: In the blood, most expanded thyroid clonotypes above 0.001 appeared as well.

Ten or more counts support this clonotype. The antigen is not known. Regions amplified from RNA transcripts were the TCR beta CDR3 regions. TCR CDR3 underwent first-round RT-PCR with the HTBI primer set. TCRdb passed the multiplex PCR reads through MiXCR, listing each CDR3 protein once. The sample consists of some 500,000 distinct CDR3 sequences, approximately 15% of them appearing once. The CDR3 is made up of 16 amino acids. V lost 0 bases to trimming and J lost 3 bases, with 14 bases between them. Germline lookup yields CDR1 LGHDT and CDR2 YNNKEL (reference sequence). Sequencing was carried out using blood. This chain joins TRBV3-1 and TRBJ1-2, with D unresolved. This receptor was taken from a woman aged 18-30 years with Graves' hyperthyroidism. DNA of the CDR3: TGTGCCAGCAGCCAAGATCAGCCAGGACGGGACTATGGCTACACCTTC. Translation gives CASSQDQPGRDYGYTF.